The 20 T cell receptor beta chains given below trace back to one sample, sequenced in a study of neurological immune-mediated disorders. TCRdb re-analysed the 5' RACE reads in MiXCR, keeping a single row per CDR3 protein. Here the sample spans 65,000 to 90,000 distinct CDR3 sequences, 3.2% being singletons. The sequencing sample was made of PBMCs. These receptors originate from a woman aged 45-60 years with multiple sclerosis.

This clonotype was picked up many times. The chain carries TRBV20-1 and TRBJ2-5; 9 nucleotides match TRBD1. The CDR3 has 14 residues. V lost 3 bases, J lost 5 bases, and 7 bases stayed unmatched. Germline loops: CDR1 DFQATT, CDR2 SNEGSKA (reference sequence). CDR3 bases: TGCAGTGCTAGGGTACAGGGGGCTCGGGAGACCCAGTACTTC. Protein product: CSARVQGARETQYF.

This clonotype has ten or more counts. J is TRBJ1-4 and V is TRBV6-5, with 7 nucleotides matching TRBD1. With V trimmed by 6 bases and J by 5 bases, 12 bases remained unmatched. This CDR3 comprises 16 residues. Germline V CDR1 and CDR2: MNHEY, SVGAGI. The CDR3 nucleotides read TGTGCCAGCAGAAGCCCCCGGGACAGCGGAAATGAAAAACTGTTTTTT. Translating it yields CASRSPRDSGNEKLFF.

This clonotype was found many times. The rearrangement uses TRBV5-1 and TRBJ2-1; the D is unclear. The length of the CDR3 is 15 residues. Looked up from germline, CDR1 is SGHRS and CDR2 is YFSETQ. V dropped 4 bases and J dropped 4 bases, with 15 bases sitting between them. In DNA form, the CDR3 reads TGCGCCAGCAGCGAGACGGACGGTTCTTACAATGAGCAGTTCTTC. It translates to CASSETDGSYNEQFF. Full variable domain (missing parts from reference TRBV5-1 and TRBJ2-1): KAGVTQTPRYLIKTRGQQVTLSCSPISGHRSVSWYQQTPGQGLQFLFEYFSETQRNKGNFPGRFSGRQFSNSRSEMNVSTLELGDSALYLCASSETDGSYNEQFFGPGTRLTVL.

This clonotype appeared many times. The chain joins TRBV7-2 to TRBJ2-3; 8 bases line up with TRBD2. CDR3 length equals 15 residues. Trimming at V came to 5 bases and at J to 4 bases, leaving 8 bases not matched to a gene. The V gene's germline CDR1 is SGHTA and CDR2 FQGNSA. CDR3 in DNA: TGTGCCAGCAGCACTAGCGGCTCGAGGGCAGATACGCAGTATTTT. It specifies CASSTSGSRADTQYF.

This clonotype came up a few times. The rearrangement uses TRBV7-2 and TRBJ1-4; D remains ambiguous. CDR1 and CDR2 (germline): SGHTA, FQGNSA. The CDR3 totals 14 residues. Between the trimmed V and J ends, which lost 4 bases and 10 bases, there was a span of 16 bases. The CDR3 sequence: CASSSQRSSGKLFF. The DNA for the CDR3 is TGTGCCAGCAGCTCCCAACGTTCCAGTGGAAAACTGTTTTTT.

There are many counts of this clonotype. The V call is TRBV6-5, the J call TRBJ1-2; 9 bases fit TRBD1. This CDR3 comprises 16 residues. The trim removed 5 bases at V and 8 bases at J, leaving 15 bases unmatched. Looked up from germline, CDR1 is MNHEY and CDR2 is SVGAGI. The CDR3 coding sequence is TGTGCCAGCAGTGGGACAGGGAATCTTCCTTCCGGAGGCTACACCTTC. The encoded protein is CASSGTGNLPSGGYTF.

This clonotype was picked up many times. The J gene is TRBJ2-7, the V gene TRBV6-2 or TRBV6-3; D might be TRBD1 or TRBD2, each matching 5 bases. Trimming cost V 3 bases and J 3 bases, with 15 bases left between them. The CDR3 has 15 amino acids. The germline CDR1 and CDR2 sequences are MNHEY and SVGEGT. This chain's CDR3 is CASSYGTPSYYEQYV. The CDR3 DNA follows: TGTGCCAGCAGTTATGGGACCCCCTCTTACTACGAGCAGTACGTC.

This clonotype has a count of ten or more. The genes are TRBV15 and TRBJ2-2; D possibly uses TRBD1 or TRBD2 (5 bases each). The CDR3 is 15 amino acids. The germline V gene has CDR1 LNHNV and CDR2 YYDKDF (reference sequence). Trimming shortened V by 1 base and J by 5 bases, and 11 bases separated the two germline ends. CDR3 bases: TGTGCCACCAGCAGAGGGGGACGAGGAACCGGGGAGCTGTTTTTT. It codes for CATSRGGRGTGELFF.

In its sample, this clonotype was seen many times. The rearrangement uses TRBV20-1 and TRBJ1-3; D remains unclear. V was shortened by 6 bases and J by 3 bases, with 6 bases between the two germline ends. The CDR3 runs 11 residues. In germline, CDR1 is DFQATT, CDR2 SNEGSKA (reference sequence). CDR3 sequence: CSAPIGNTIYF. CDR3 bases: TGCAGTGCCCCCATTGGAAACACCATATATTTT.

This clonotype was picked up a small number of times. The chain joins TRBV1 to TRBJ2-7; no check of the table's D call, TRBD1, against the DNA was made. TRBV1 is a known pseudogene. This CDR3 is built from 16 residues. The CDR3 nucleotides are TGCACCAGCAGCCAAGGTGCCCGGGGGCGGCACTACGAGCAGTACTTC. It yields the protein CTSSQGARGRHYEQYF.

This clonotype was found many times. The chain joins TRBV12-5 to TRBJ2-4; 7 bases map to TRBD1. The CDR3 runs 13 residues. Trimming took 7 bases from V and 6 from J; bases not matched to a gene: 6. Germline-derived CDR1 and CDR2 are LGHNT and FRNRAP. Here the CDR3 reads CASALEGANIQYF. CDR3 DNA sequence: TGTGCTAGTGCCCTTGAGGGGGCAAACATTCAGTACTTC.

Ten or more counts support this clonotype. This sequence joins TRBV7-9 and TRBJ1-6; 7 bases line up with TRBD1. V dropped 5 bases and J dropped 5; count of bases not matched to a gene: 6. Germline V lookup: CDR1 SEHNR, CDR2 FQNEAQ (reference sequence). This CDR3 contains 15 residues. Here the CDR3 DNA reads TGTGCCAGCAGCGAGGCAGGGGGGGATAATTCACCCCTCCACTTT. This translates into CASSEAGGDNSPLHF. Looking up the rest from reference TRBV7-9 and TRBJ1-6 gives the full variable domain: DTGVSQNPRHKITKRGQNVTFRCDPISEHNRLYWYRQTLGQGPEFLTYFQNEAQLEKSRLLSDRFSAERPKGSFSTLEIQRTEQGDSAMYLCASSEAGGDNSPLHFGNGTRLTVT.

This clonotype was counted many times. V usage is TRBV15 and J usage is TRBJ1-2, with D maybe TRBD1 (6 bases). The CDR3 runs to 14 residues. Germline CDR1 is LNHNV and CDR2 is YYDKDF (reference sequence). V was clipped by 2 bases and J by 8 bases, with 15 bases between them. The CDR3 protein is CATSRSGQPSGYTF. CDR3 sequence (DNA): TGTGCCACCAGCAGATCCGGACAGCCGAGCGGCTACACCTTC.

Many counts were recorded for this clonotype. The rearrangement uses TRBV20-1 and TRBJ1-2; 7 bases align to TRBD1. The CDR3 contains 14 residues. V lost 4 bases and J lost 8; bases outside the gene matches: 13. CDR1 and CDR2 (germline): DFQATT, SNEGSKA (reference sequence). CDR3 sequence (DNA): TGCAGTGCTATTACCCGGACAGGACTTAGGGGCTACACCTTC. It translates to CSAITRTGLRGYTF.

At least ten counts were recorded for this clonotype. The genes are TRBV7-9 and TRBJ2-7, with D possibly being TRBD2 (6 bases). The CDR3 extends over 15 amino acids. V lost 5 bases and J 2 bases, leaving 16 bases between the germline ends. Per germline, CDR1 SEHNR and CDR2 FQNEAQ (reference sequence). The CDR3 loop is CASSPRDRATYEQYF. The CDR3 coding sequence is TGTGCCAGCAGCCCGCGGGACCGGGCTACCTACGAGCAGTACTTC.

This clonotype appeared many times. The rearrangement joins TRBV4-1 to TRBJ1-1; perhaps TRBD1 as D (5 bases). Trimming pared 4 bases from V and 3 bases from J, leaving 9 bases between. From germline, CDR1 is MGHRA and CDR2 YSYEKL. The CDR3 extends over 13 amino acids. The CDR3 coding sequence is TGCGCCAGCAGCCTAAGAGGGGACACTGAAGCTTTCTTT. Its translation: CASSLRGDTEAFF.

There are many counts of this clonotype. This chain connects TRBV20-1 to TRBJ1-2, with D possibly matching TRBD1 (6 bases). The CDR3 covers 12 residues. V was trimmed by 6 bases and J by 4 bases, leaving 12 bases between them. CDR1 DFQATT and CDR2 SNEGSKA come from the germline V gene (reference sequence). CDR3 sequence: CSAVTGTYGYTF. The CDR3 nucleotides are TGCAGTGCCGTGACAGGTACCTATGGCTACACCTTC.

Many counts were recorded for this clonotype. This rearrangement joins TRBV20-1 to TRBJ1-5; 9 nucleotides match TRBD1. This CDR3 spans 16 amino acids. After removal of 5 bases from V and 3 bases from J, the junction contained 11 bases not matched to a gene. CDR1 is DFQATT and CDR2 is SNEGSKA in the germline V gene (reference sequence). In DNA, the CDR3 is TGCAGTGCTCCTGGACAGGGGAGAGGTAACAATCAGCCCCAGCATTTT. This codes for CSAPGQGRGNNQPQHF.

In this sample, this clonotype turned up many times. The chain combines TRBV5-1 with TRBJ2-5; D is unresolved. This CDR3 is built from 13 residues. Germline-derived CDR1 and CDR2 are SGHRS and YFSETQ. Trimming removed 2 bases from V and 1 base from J, with 6 bases in between. This CDR3 is CASSFRVQETQYF. CDR3 sequence (DNA): TGCGCCAGCAGCTTCCGCGTCCAAGAGACCCAGTACTTC.

This clonotype was detected ten times or more. The V gene is TRBV11-1, the J gene TRBJ2-1; D ambiguous. Trimming pared 4 bases from V and 4 bases from J, leaving 5 bases between. The germline V gene encodes CDR1 SGHAT and CDR2 FQDESV (reference sequence). CDR3 length: 12 amino acids. The CDR3 sequence is CASSYLYNEQFF. CDR3 DNA sequence: TGTGCCAGCAGCTACCTTTACAATGAGCAGTTCTTC.